This is a list of T cell receptor beta chains from one sample in a study of blood T cells in healthy people across ages. One entry per CDR3 protein, called by TCRdb with MiXCR from the 5' RACE reads. The sample holds 700,000 to 850,000 distinct CDR3 sequences, under 40% seen once. Sequenced sample: blood. The receptors here all came from a young man in good health. The CDR3 runs from the conserved cysteine through the conserved F or W. A D gene is named only where the DNA matches it firmly. Part of the rows lack a size; the others show once, few, many or a class for expanded clones.

CDR3: CASSQEPTGATTNEKLFF
DNA: TGCGCCAGCAGCCAAGAACCCACAGGGGCTACAACTAATGAAAAACTGTTTTTT
size: -
V: TRBV4-3
D: TRBD1
J: TRBJ1-4

CDR3: CASSQDQNNEQFF
DNA: TGTGCCAGCAGCCAAGATCAGAACAATGAGCAGTTCTTC
size: few
V: TRBV14
D: -
J: TRBJ2-1

CDR3: CASSLRNPDTQYF
DNA: TGTGCCAGCAGCCTTCGGAACCCAGATACGCAGTATTTT
size: few
V: TRBV7-3
D: -
J: TRBJ2-3

CDR3: CSASSRTSGQADYTDTQYF
DNA: TGCAGTGCTAGTTCACGGACTAGCGGGCAGGCCGACTATACAGATACGCAGTATTTT
size: few
V: TRBV20-1
D: TRBD2
J: TRBJ2-3

CDR3: CAWSVAGGYNEQFF
DNA: TGTGCCTGGAGTGTAGCGGGGGGTTACAATGAGCAGTTCTTC
size: few
V: TRBV30
D: TRBD2
J: TRBJ2-1

CDR3: CASSVGLGAYEQYF
DNA: TGTGCCAGCAGCGTAGGTCTGGGGGCCTACGAGCAGTACTTC
size: -
V: TRBV9
D: -
J: TRBJ2-7

CDR3: CASSNPSYEQYF
DNA: TGTGCCAGTAGTAACCCCTCCTACGAGCAGTACTTC
size: -
V: TRBV19
D: -
J: TRBJ2-7

CDR3: CASSWTAVNTEAFF
DNA: TGTGCCAGCAGTTGGACAGCCGTCAACACTGAAGCTTTCTTT
size: -
V: TRBV12-3/TRBV12-4
D: -
J: TRBJ1-1

CDR3: CASSLGQALSSYEQYF
DNA: TGTGCCAGCAGTTTGGGGCAGGCTTTAAGCTCCTACGAGCAGTACTTC
size: many
V: TRBV12-3/TRBV12-4
D: -
J: TRBJ2-7

CDR3: CASSPSGGYYGYTF
DNA: TGCGCCAGCAGCCCCTCAGGGGGCTACTATGGCTACACCTTC
size: -
V: TRBV4-3
D: TRBD1
J: TRBJ1-2

CDR3: CASSLPIPGTGGGELFF
DNA: TGTGCCAGCAGCCTTCCCATACCGGGGACAGGCGGTGGGGAGCTGTTTTTT
size: -
V: TRBV3-1
D: TRBD1
J: TRBJ2-2

CDR3: CASSLALAGGRNEQFF
DNA: TGTGCCAGCAGCTTAGCTCTAGCGGGGGGGCGAAATGAGCAGTTCTTC
size: few
V: TRBV7-2
D: TRBD2
J: TRBJ2-1

CDR3: CASSLMPGQNQPQHF
DNA: TGCGCCAGCAGCTTGATGCCGGGACAAAATCAGCCCCAGCATTTT
size: few
V: TRBV5-1
D: -
J: TRBJ1-5

CDR3: CSARQRVNSPLHF
DNA: TGCAGTGCTAGACAGAGAGTTAATTCACCCCTCCACTTT
size: -
V: TRBV20-1
D: -
J: TRBJ1-6

CDR3: CASSPGTSGAYNEQFF
DNA: TGTGCCAGCAGTCCAGGGACTAGCGGGGCTTACAATGAGCAGTTCTTC
size: few
V: TRBV7-9
D: TRBD2
J: TRBJ2-1

CDR3: CASGFVLAGLVEQYF
DNA: TGTGCTAGTGGTTTTGTCCTAGCGGGGTTGGTTGAGCAGTACTTC
size: -
V: TRBV12-5
D: TRBD2
J: TRBJ2-7

CDR3: CASRGELGELFF
DNA: TGTGCCAGCAGGGGGGAGCTCGGGGAGCTGTTTTTT
size: -
V: TRBV2
D: -
J: TRBJ2-2

CDR3: CASNPITGAPSTDTQYF
DNA: TGCGCCAGCAACCCAATTACAGGGGCCCCTAGCACAGATACGCAGTATTTT
size: -
V: TRBV5-1
D: TRBD1
J: TRBJ2-3

CDR3: CASSLGIEQDTQYF
DNA: TGTGCCAGCAGCTTAGGGATAGAACAGGATACGCAGTATTTT
size: -
V: TRBV11-2
D: -
J: TRBJ2-3

CDR3: CATSLDRERADTQYF
DNA: TGTGCCACCAGCCTGGACAGGGAAAGGGCAGATACGCAGTATTTT
size: many
V: TRBV15
D: TRBD1
J: TRBJ2-3